The 23 T cell receptor beta chains below were found in one sample sequenced in a study of blood T cells in healthy people across ages. The use of a sample-barcoded 5' primer and a J-beta primer mix characterized a second PCR of roughly 6 to 11 cycles. TCRdb passed the 5' RACE reads through MiXCR, listing each CDR3 protein once. The top ten hold around 7.7% of the sample, which has some 1.5 million distinct CDR3 sequences, roughly 30% seen once. Sequencing was done on a sample of blood. The receptors originated from a woman aged 25 to 45 in good health.

This clonotype was detected only a few times. The CDR3 DNA reads as TGCGCCAGCATCGGACAGGGTCGGGATGAGCAGTTCTTC. It specifies CASIGQGRDEQFF. V usage is TRBV10-2 and J usage is TRBJ2-1; 8 nucleotides line up with TRBD1. The germline CDR1 and CDR2 sequences are WSHSY and SAAADI. CDR3 length equals 13 residues. J was trimmed by 8 bases and V by 7 bases; bases with no gene match: 7.

V and J are TRBV12-3 or TRBV12-4 and TRBJ1-4, with TRBD1 matching over 7 bases. Germline trimming cut 5 bases from V and 6 bases from J; bases unmatched to any gene: 9. The CDR3 contains 15 residues. Here the CDR3 reads CASSQLDRAHEKLFF. The CDR3 nucleotides read TGTGCCAGCAGTCAACTCGACAGGGCGCATGAAAAACTGTTTTTT.

As concerns this clonotype: A much larger clonotype is one base distant, so this may be a read error. The CDR3 DNA reads TGCAGTACTGGGATCTCTAGCGGGAGCTCCTACAATGAGCAGTTCTTC. Its protein is CSTGISSGSSYNEQFF. This rearrangement joins TRBV20-1 to TRBJ2-1, with TRBD2 matching over 10 bases. This CDR3 has 16 residues. In germline, CDR1 is DFQATT, CDR2 SNEGSKA (reference sequence). Trimming cost V 8 bases and J 0 bases; bases outside gene matches: 10.

This clonotype turned up a few times. V gene TRBV7-2 combines with J gene TRBJ1-6; 10 nucleotides line up with TRBD1. The junction had 2 bases not matched to a gene; V was cut back by 0 bases and J by 9 bases. In germline, CDR1 is SGHTA, CDR2 FQGNSA. This CDR3 is 15 amino acids long. The CDR3: CASSLARDRGSPLHF. The DNA for the CDR3 is TGTGCCAGCAGCTTAGCCCGGGACAGGGGTTCACCCCTCCACTTT.

This clonotype has a handful of counts. A clone one base away is much larger, so this may be a read error. The rearrangement joins TRBV10-3 to TRBJ2-7; a possible D gene is TRBD2 (7 bases). The CDR3 extends over 12 amino acids. Per germline, CDR1 ENHRY and CDR2 SYGVKD. The CDR3: CTIRLRGGEQYF. The CDR3, as DNA: TGTACCATCAGACTAAGGGGGGGCGAGCAGTACTTC.

Notes on this clonotype: The germline gene is not matched at one end of the junction; a read error may be the cause. The chain links TRBV5-1 to TRBJ1-5; TRBD1 might be the D (6 bases). This CDR3 has 13 residues. CDR1 and CDR2 (germline): SGHRS, YFSETQ. Here the CDR3 DNA reads TGCGCCAGCAGCTGGGACAAGAATCACCCCCAGCATTTT. Translating gives CASSWDKNHPQHF.

A few counts support this clonotype. The chain recombines TRBV7-2 with TRBJ2-1; no reliable D call. Germline V gene lookup returns CDR1 SGHTA and CDR2 FQGNSA. This CDR3 is built from 15 residues. The ends were cut back, 3 bases at V and 2 bases at J, with 11 bases in the middle. CDR3 in DNA: TGTGCCAGCAGCTTTGCCGTCAGCCCCTACAATGAGCAGTTCTTC. It is translated as CASSFAVSPYNEQFF.

There are a few counts of this clonotype. The rearrangement joins TRBV6-1 to TRBJ2-1, with TRBD1 identical over 9 bases. Germline V gene data show CDR1 as MNHNS and CDR2 as SASEGT. V shed 7 bases and J 5 bases; nucleotides not matched to a gene: 3. There are 13 residues in the CDR3. The CDR3 loop reads CASNRDRDNEQFF. CDR3 nucleotides: TGTGCCAGCAATCGGGACAGGGACAATGAGCAGTTCTTC.

The chain combines TRBV5-5 with TRBJ1-1; no reliable D call. Germline values: CDR1 SGHKS, CDR2 YYEKEE (reference sequence). V lost 8 bases and J lost 1, with 15 bases in between. This CDR3 contains 14 residues. CDR3 protein: CASISLSGNTEAFF. The DNA for the CDR3 is TGTGCCAGTATCTCACTTTCGGGGAACACTGAAGCTTTCTTT.

The V gene is TRBV18, the J gene TRBJ1-1; 9 nucleotides agree with TRBD1. The CDR3 totals 14 residues. CDR1 is KGHSH and CDR2 is LQKENI in the germline V gene. The trim removed 3 bases at V and 4 bases at J, leaving 3 bases unmatched. CDR3 protein: CASSPDRGSTEAFF. The CDR3 nucleotides are TGTGCCAGCTCACCTGACAGGGGGAGCACTGAAGCTTTCTTT.

This chain uses TRBV2 with TRBJ2-3; D unresolved. The germline V gene encodes CDR1 SNHLY and CDR2 FYNNEI. Deletions cut 7 bases from V and 7 bases from J, with 12 bases between. The CDR3 totals 12 residues. The CDR3 DNA sequence: TGTGCCAGCACAGAAGTCAGTCATACGCAGTATTTT. Translation: CASTEVSHTQYF.

This clonotype was seen repeatedly, ten times or more. The rearrangement uses TRBV30 and TRBJ2-7, with a tentative D call TRBD1 (5 bases). Trimming took off 2 bases at V and 0 bases at J, with 8 bases between the two ends. The CDR3 runs 13 residues. In germline, CDR1 is GTSNPN, CDR2 SVGIG (reference sequence). The CDR3 spells CAWSPGRSYEQYF. In DNA form, the CDR3 reads TGTGCCTGGAGTCCAGGGCGCTCCTACGAGCAGTACTTC.

This clonotype was seen at least ten times. The chain couples TRBV6-5 to TRBJ2-5; D gene uncertain. Germline values: CDR1 MNHEY, CDR2 SVGAGI. The CDR3 runs 11 residues. Trimming stripped 2 bases from V and 7 bases from J, with 5 bases between. The CDR3 is CASSYLGTQYF. The CDR3 bases are TGTGCCAGCAGTTACCTAGGGACCCAGTACTTC.

The rearrangement joins TRBV28 to TRBJ2-5; 8 positions match TRBD1. The germline CDR1 and CDR2 sequences are MDHEN and SYDVKM. This CDR3 region has 15 residues. Trimming cost V 3 bases and J 4 bases; bases outside gene matches: 7. The CDR3 DNA reads as TGTGCCAGCAGTTTCGGCAGGGGGCAAGGAGAGACCCAGTACTTC. Its translation is CASSFGRGQGETQYF.

The V call is TRBV12-3 or TRBV12-4, the J call TRBJ2-5; TRBD1 matches 9 bases. V lost 6 bases to trimming and J lost 11 bases; unmatched junction nucleotides: 13. The CDR3 has 14 amino acids. The CDR3 is CASSFGTGFWEQYF. CDR3 sequence (DNA): TGTGCCAGCAGCTTCGGGACAGGGTTTTGGGAGCAGTACTTC.

The chain uses TRBV29-1 and TRBJ2-1; TRBD2 matches at 11 bases. CDR3 size: 14 residues. Unmatched junction bases numbered 8, after V lost 6 bases and J lost 7 bases. Per germline, CDR1 SQVTM and CDR2 ANQGSEA. CDR3 protein: CSVNIAGGQNEQFF. The CDR3 DNA sequence: TGCAGCGTCAATATAGCGGGAGGGCAAAATGAGCAGTTCTTC.

The chain employs TRBV6-5 and TRBJ1-2; no reliable D call. The CDR3 covers 12 residues. Germline V gene data show CDR1 as MNHEY and CDR2 as SVGAGI. V was cut by 10 bases and J by 8 bases, with 17 bases left in between. The CDR3: CANSPSSRGYTF. CDR3 nucleotides: TGTGCCAACAGCCCCTCATCACGGGGCTACACCTTC.

In regard to this clonotype: One junction end does not reproduce the germline sequence, and a read error may be involved. The chain joins TRBV27 to TRBJ2-6; either TRBD1 or TRBD2 may supply D (5 bases each). This CDR3 has 15 amino acids. Germline-derived CDR1 and CDR2 are MNHEY and SMNVEV (reference sequence). The CDR3 region has the DNA TGTGCCAGCAGTCGGGACGCATCCGGGGCCACCGTCCTGACTTTC. This codes for CASSRDASGATVLTF.

The DNA of the CDR3 is TGCGCCAGCAGCTCTTTATACGACAGGGAGACCCAGTACTTC. Amino acid sequence: CASSSLYDRETQYF. The chain has TRBV5-1 and TRBJ2-5; possible D gene TRBD1, 6 bases. Deletions cut 3 bases from V and 5 bases from J, with 14 bases between. The CDR3 is 14 amino acids. The germline V gene encodes CDR1 SGHRS and CDR2 YFSETQ.

The chain recombines TRBV7-9 with TRBJ2-5, with 9 bases lining up with TRBD1. This CDR3 is built from 12 residues. The germline gives CDR1 SEHNR, CDR2 FQNEAQ (reference sequence). V gave up 5 bases and J gave up 12 bases; unmatched junction bases: 7. The CDR3 reads CASSTDRGAEYF. The CDR3 bases are TGTGCCAGCAGCACAGACAGGGGGGCCGAGTACTTC.

The J gene is TRBJ2-1, the V gene TRBV18, with TRBD1 matching over 7 bases. The J call may not be correct, given that the DNA end is closer to TRBJ2-7. Germline-derived CDR1 and CDR2 are KGHSH and LQKENI. The CDR3 is 15 residues long. Written as DNA, the CDR3 is TGTGCCAGCTCATCCAGACAGGGCGCCTACAATGAGCAGTACTTC. Amino acid sequence: CASSSRQGAYNEQYF.

This chain connects TRBV12-3 or TRBV12-4 to TRBJ2-1; D possibly corresponds to TRBD2 (6 bases). Trimming took off 1 base at V and 6 bases at J, with 10 bases between the two ends. There are 14 residues in the CDR3. The CDR3 protein is CASSLGGTLNEQFF. CDR3 DNA: TGTGCCAGCAGTTTAGGGGGGACTCTCAATGAGCAGTTCTTC.

This chain connects TRBV7-9 to TRBJ2-3, with D tentatively TRBD1 (6 bases). Germline-derived CDR1 and CDR2 are SEHNR and FQNEAQ (reference sequence). V lost 2 bases to trimming and J lost 2 bases, with 11 bases between them. This CDR3 region has 15 residues. For the CDR3, the DNA is TGTGCCAGCAGCTTAACCCGGACAGCCACAGATACGCAGTATTTT. Its protein is CASSLTRTATDTQYF.